This T cell receptor (beta chain) was retrieved from a study of identical twins. This CDR3 has 12 amino acids. Germline V gives CDR1 LGHDT, CDR2 YNNKEL (reference sequence). V lost 5 bases to trimming and J lost 14 bases; unmatched junction nucleotides: 2. TCRdb reanalysed the 5' RACE reads using MiXCR and keeps one entry per CDR3 protein. Among about 470,000 distinct CDR3 sequences listed, more than 20% were seen once. These data were likewise used in another study, on T cells expressing NK-cell markers.

The sequence was collected from a woman aged 18-30 years in good health. Sequencing used CD4+ T cells sorted from blood. This chain uses TRBV3-1 with TRBJ1-6, with 11 nucleotides matching TRBD1. The CDR3 reads CASSGGQGALHF. CDR3 DNA sequence: TGTGCCAGCAGCGGGGGACAGGGGGCCCTCCACTTT.